The 25 T cell receptor beta chains presented below share a single source sample, sequenced in a study of blood T cell repertoires in COVID-19 (dated by TCRdb to about 2020). The receptor library was made with the immunoSEQ multiplex PCR assay. TCRdb provides this immuneACCESS table in a form limited to in-frame rearrangements. Some clones are lacking; in checked studies, under half of them reflect an unresolved V gene, and why the rest are absent is not known. The sample table lists about 360,000 clones, around 84% of them with a count of one. 3% of the sample is taken by the ten largest. The sequenced sample was peripheral blood. These receptors originate from a human donor in a cohort sampled during active COVID-19.

The J gene is TRBJ2-7, the V gene TRBV9; 13 bases match TRBD2. This CDR3 contains 15 residues. V lost 3 bases, J lost 6 bases, and 6 bases stayed unmatched. CDR1 is SGDLS, CDR2 YYNGEE, per germline. In DNA, the CDR3 is TGTGCCAGCAGCGCGGGACTAGCGGGGACGGGCGAGCAGTACTTC. Translation: CASSAGLAGTGEQYF.

The V call is TRBV6-5, the J call TRBJ1-6; 7 nucleotides match TRBD1. J was trimmed by 5 bases and V by 10 bases; bases with no gene match: 11. Looked up from germline, CDR1 is MNHEY and CDR2 is SVGAGI. This CDR3 has 15 amino acids. Written as DNA, the CDR3 is TGTGCCACTAAGGGAAGGGGACAGAATAATTCACCCCTCCACTTT. This encodes CATKGRGQNNSPLHF.

The chain couples TRBV10-3 to TRBJ2-1; 7 bases agree with TRBD1. This CDR3 comprises 16 residues. The V gene end was trimmed by 4 bases and the J gene end by 7 bases; junction bases not matched to a gene: 13. Per germline, CDR1 ENHRY and CDR2 SYGVKD. The DNA of the CDR3 is TGTGCCATCAGTGGAACTGTGACAGGGTCGGGGAATGAGCAGTTCTTC. This translates into CAISGTVTGSGNEQFF.

The chain employs TRBV5-1 and TRBJ1-3, with TRBD1 matching over 8 bases. Trimming cost V 5 bases and J 1 base; bases outside gene matches: 5. The CDR3 spans 15 residues. Germline V lookup: CDR1 SGHRS, CDR2 YFSETQ. CDR3 sequence reads: CASRSTGGSGNTIYF. The CDR3 DNA follows: TGCGCCAGCAGATCAACAGGGGGTTCTGGAAACACCATATATTTT.

This chain links TRBV6-2 or TRBV6-3 with TRBJ2-7; maybe TRBD2 (6 bases). The CDR3 totals 16 residues. From germline, CDR1 is MNHEY and CDR2 SVGEGT. V lost 3 bases, J lost 4 bases, and 19 bases lay in between. The CDR3 nucleotides are TGTGCCAGCAGTTATTCCCAACTAGCCCTCACTTACGAGCAGTACTTC. Translation gives CASSYSQLALTYEQYF.

CDR3: CASSSLFGRDSNEQFF. CDR3 DNA sequence: TGTGCCAGCAGTTCCCTTTTCGGGAGGGACTCGAATGAGCAGTTCTTC. The V and J genes are TRBV6-5 and TRBJ2-1; 8 nucleotides line up with TRBD2. V was pared by 4 bases and J by 7 bases, with 12 bases of the junction left unmatched. Germline CDR1 reads MNHEY; CDR2 reads SVGAGI. The CDR3 loop spans 16 amino acids.

This clone was recorded once. J is TRBJ2-2 and V is TRBV14; 9 nucleotides align to TRBD1. The CDR3 totals 16 residues. Germline V lookup: CDR1 SGHDN, CDR2 FVKESK. V lost 6 bases to trimming and J lost 5 bases; unmatched junction nucleotides: 10. The CDR3 region has the DNA TGTGCCAGCAGTCGGTGGACAGGGGTAGAAACCGGGGAGCTGTTTTTT. Its translation is CASSRWTGVETGELFF.

The chain combines TRBV10-3 with TRBJ1-5; 11 bases are shared with TRBD1. CDR3 size: 17 residues. Germline V gives CDR1 ENHRY, CDR2 SYGVKD. J gave up 3 bases and V 2 bases, and 6 bases lay outside the gene matches. The CDR3 here is CAISEGTGGMDNQPQHF. The CDR3 region has the DNA TGTGCCATCAGTGAGGGGACAGGGGGTATGGACAATCAGCCCCAGCATTTT.

The gene calls are TRBV11-2 and TRBJ2-7; 10 nucleotides align to TRBD1. CDR1 SGHAT and CDR2 FQNNGV come from the germline V gene. V lost 1 base and J lost 3; bases outside the gene matches: 3. This CDR3 has 15 residues. CDR3 in DNA: TGTGCCAGCAGCTTAGTGGGACAGGGGCACTACGAGCAGTACTTC. It specifies CASSLVGQGHYEQYF.

The rearrangement joins TRBV30 to TRBJ2-1; a weak D match, TRBD2 (7 bases). This CDR3 contains 14 residues. Trimming left V 4 bases short and J 4 bases short, with 14 bases between. Germline lookup yields CDR1 GTSNPN and CDR2 SVGIG (reference sequence). CDR3 region: CAWIGGGVYNEQFF. CDR3 in DNA: TGTGCCTGGATCGGCGGGGGCGTTTACAATGAGCAGTTCTTC.

This sequence joins TRBV30 and TRBJ2-3; D uncertain. The CDR3 totals 13 residues. Germline CDR1 GTSNPN, CDR2 SVGIG (reference sequence). The V end lost 5 bases, the J end lost 1 base, and 10 bases lay between the germline ends. CDR3 in DNA: TGTGCCTGGGGGCTCCAGGGCACAGATACGCAGTATTTT. Protein sequence: CAWGLQGTDTQYF.

The chain combines TRBV19 with TRBJ2-2; tentative D call: TRBD2 (5 bases). The CDR3 covers 15 residues. The germline V and J ends were trimmed by 4 bases and 6 bases, with 15 bases remaining between them. Germline V gene data show CDR1 as LNHDA and CDR2 as SQIVND (reference sequence). CDR3 protein: CASSKVTGIPGELFF. In nucleotides, the CDR3 is TGTGCCAGTAGTAAAGTGACGGGGATCCCCGGGGAGCTGTTTTTT.

The chain recombines TRBV19 with TRBJ1-1; D is perhaps TRBD1 (6 bases). V was trimmed by 9 bases and J by 3 bases, leaving 14 bases between them. The CDR3 spans 13 residues. Germline CDR1 LNHDA, CDR2 SQIVND (reference sequence). CDR3 protein: CASRDTIHTEAFF. CDR3 nucleotide sequence: TGTGCCAGCCGGGACACTATCCACACTGAAGCTTTCTTT.

The genes are TRBV4-1 and TRBJ2-1; D perhaps matches TRBD1 (7 bases). Germline V gene data show CDR1 as MGHRA and CDR2 as YSYEKL. Trimming removed 4 bases from V and 4 bases from J, with 11 bases in between. The CDR3 consists of 14 residues. This CDR3 is CASSPAGGYNEQFF. The DNA of the CDR3 is TGCGCCAGCAGCCCTGCAGGGGGGTACAATGAGCAGTTCTTC.

The chain links TRBV5-5 to TRBJ2-4, with TRBD1 identical over 7 bases. The V gene's germline CDR1 is SGHKS and CDR2 YYEKEE (reference sequence). This CDR3 is 16 amino acids long. V gave up 2 bases and J gave up 1 base; unmatched junction bases: 6. CDR3 coding DNA: TGTGCCAGCAGCTTCAGACAGGGAAATGCCAAAAACATTCAGTACTTC. It codes for CASSFRQGNAKNIQYF.

The chain uses TRBV2 and TRBJ1-4; tentatively, D is TRBD1 (5 bases). The CDR3 has 16 residues. Germline V gene data show CDR1 as SNHLY and CDR2 as FYNNEI. V shed 7 bases and J shed 3 bases, with 18 bases lying between them. CDR3 protein: CASMKTSGESNEKLFF. CDR3 nucleotide sequence: TGTGCCAGCATGAAAACGTCGGGGGAATCTAATGAAAAACTGTTTTTT.

The chain uses TRBV4-2 and TRBJ1-1; D is unclear. Germline CDR1 LGHNA, CDR2 YNFKEQ. CDR3 length equals 15 residues. Deletions cut 1 base from V and 9 bases from J, with 18 bases between. CDR3 loop: CASSQVVPTPEQAFF. The CDR3, as DNA: TGTGCCAGCAGCCAAGTGGTCCCCACTCCTGAACAAGCTTTCTTT.

The chain has TRBV9 and TRBJ1-1, with D tentatively TRBD1 (5 bases). V shed 4 bases and J shed 0 bases, with 25 bases lying between them. The V gene's germline CDR1 is SGDLS and CDR2 YYNGEE. This CDR3 is built from 19 residues. CDR3 region: CASSLSGVQGPPLNTEAFF. In DNA, the CDR3 is TGTGCCAGCAGCCTCTCAGGAGTGCAGGGTCCTCCCCTGAACACTGAAGCTTTCTTT. Together with reference TRBV9 and TRBJ1-1, the CDR3 gives the full variable domain: DSGVTQTPKHLITATGQRVTLRCSPRSGDLSVYWYQQSLDQGLQFLIQYYNGEERAKGNILERFSAQQFPDLHSELNLSSLELGDSALYFCASSLSGVQGPPLNTEAFFGQGTRLTVV.

The chain joins TRBV5-5 to TRBJ1-2; D call uncertain. The CDR3 contains 13 residues. The germline V gene encodes CDR1 SGHKS and CDR2 YYEKEE (reference sequence). V lost 4 bases and J 4 bases, leaving 11 bases between the germline ends. The CDR3 sequence is CASSPESGYGYTF. The CDR3 coding sequence is TGTGCCAGCAGCCCCGAGTCCGGCTATGGCTACACCTTC.

The V gene is TRBV12-5, the J gene TRBJ2-4, with a weak D call TRBD1 (5 bases). Germline V gene data show CDR1 as LGHNT and CDR2 as FRNRAP. CDR3 length: 16 amino acids. Trimming shortened V by 2 bases and J by 0 bases, and 11 bases separated the two germline ends. The chain's CDR3 is CASGLTGGLAKNIQYF. CDR3 nucleotides: TGTGCTAGTGGTTTGACAGGTGGGTTAGCCAAAAACATTCAGTACTTC.

A few counts support this clone. V is TRBV7-9 and J is TRBJ2-2, with a possible D match to TRBD2 (6 bases). V was trimmed by 6 bases and J by 1 base, leaving 12 bases between them. The CDR3 has 15 residues. Germline V gene sequence: CDR1 SEHNR, CDR2 FQNEAQ (reference sequence). This chain's CDR3 is CASRSTSRNTGELFF. The CDR3 DNA sequence: TGTGCCAGCAGGTCTACTAGCCGGAACACCGGGGAGCTGTTTTTT.

This chain uses TRBV18 with TRBJ2-1, with 7 bases that match TRBD1. The V gene's germline CDR1 is KGHSH and CDR2 LQKENI. This CDR3 spans 13 amino acids. V dropped 3 bases and J dropped 12; count of bases not matched to a gene: 8. The chain's CDR3 is CASSPDGQVGQFF. As DNA, the CDR3 is TGTGCCAGCTCACCCGACGGACAGGTCGGGCAGTTCTTC.

This clone has only a few counts. V is TRBV4-1 and J is TRBJ1-6, with TRBD1 as a possible D gene (6 bases). The CDR3 has 16 amino acids. V was shortened by 4 bases and J by 7 bases, with 17 bases between the two germline ends. Germline V gives CDR1 MGHRA, CDR2 YSYEKL. CDR3 sequence (DNA): TGCGCCAGCAGCCGCGAACAGGGAGGGGGAAATTCACCCCTCCACTTT. Translated: CASSREQGGGNSPLHF.

The CDR3 nucleotides read TGTGCCAGCAGCGGGTCCCCCGGCAATGAGCAGTTCTTC. Its translation is CASSGSPGNEQFF. The chain is built from TRBV9 and TRBJ2-1; D is uncertain. The V end lost 3 bases, the J end lost 6 bases, and 10 bases lay between the germline ends. The CDR3 is 13 residues long. Germline V CDR1 and CDR2: SGDLS, YYNGEE.

This rearrangement joins TRBV29-1 to TRBJ1-2; D call uncertain. The germline CDR1 and CDR2 sequences are SQVTM and ANQGSEA. Between the trimmed V and J ends, which lost 5 bases and 6 bases, there was a span of 7 bases. The CDR3 is 10 amino acids. The CDR3 reads CSVSLDGYTF. CDR3 nucleotides: TGCAGCGTTTCCCTTGATGGCTACACCTTC.